These 20 T cell receptor beta chains were all obtained from the same sample, sequenced in a study of graft-versus-host responses after intestinal transplantation. Their specific antigens are unknown. Clones were read by immunoSEQ multiplex PCR, and TCRdb kept only the in-frame ones, dropping some. The table has more than 65,000 clones, about 94% seen once. The sample consisted of unstimulated CD8+ T cells sorted from spleen or lymph node cells, taken before intestinal transplant. The source is a human donor who received an intestinal transplant.

The rearrangement links TRBV5-1 to TRBJ2-7; D call uncertain. Deletions cut 2 bases from V and 3 bases from J, with 18 bases between. This CDR3 has 16 amino acids. The V gene's germline CDR1 is SGHRS and CDR2 YFSETQ. CDR3: CASSFLATDFDYEQYF. The CDR3 DNA is TGCGCCAGCAGCTTCCTCGCGACCGACTTCGACTACGAGCAGTACTTC.

The chain couples TRBV7-3 to TRBJ2-5; the D is unclear. The CDR3 loop spans 13 amino acids. Germline V gene sequence: CDR1 SGHTA, CDR2 FQGTGA. Trimming took 0 bases from V and 5 from J, leaving 7 bases between them. CDR3 DNA: TGTGCCAGCAGCTTAACGTGTACGGAGACCCAGTACTTC. This codes for CASSLTCTETQYF.

J is TRBJ2-7 and V is TRBV7-9, with TRBD1 identical over 7 bases. This CDR3 is 14 amino acids long. V gave up 4 bases and J gave up 8 bases; unmatched junction bases: 11. Germline V CDR1 and CDR2: SEHNR, FQNEAQ (reference sequence). CDR3 protein: CASSSGTEPTKQYF. For the CDR3, the DNA is TGTGCCAGCAGCTCTGGGACAGAGCCTACGAAGCAGTACTTC.

This clone was observed once. The V call is TRBV4-1, the J call TRBJ1-1, with 10 bases identical to TRBD1. Trimming removed 6 bases from V and 3 bases from J; junction bases left unmatched: 4. This CDR3 region has 14 residues. The germline V gene encodes CDR1 MGHRA and CDR2 YSYEKL. CDR3 protein: CASSTGTGDTEAFF. The CDR3 DNA follows: TGCGCCAGCAGTACCGGGACAGGGGACACTGAAGCTTTCTTT.

The chain couples TRBV10-2 to TRBJ2-5; 8 bases are a match to TRBD1. Looked up from germline, CDR1 is WSHSY and CDR2 is SAAADI. This CDR3 region has 18 residues. Germline trimming cut 5 bases from V and 2 bases from J; bases unmatched to any gene: 16. The DNA for the CDR3 is TGCGCCAGCAGTTTTCCCCCCCGACAGGGGAAAATTCAAGAGACCCAGTACTTC. Residues: CASSFPPRQGKIQETQYF.

The table lists this clone with a few counts. V and J are TRBV4-2 and TRBJ2-7, with D unclear. CDR1 is LGHNA and CDR2 is YNFKEQ in the germline V gene. CDR3 size: 15 residues. With 0 bases removed from V and 3 bases from J, the gap between germline ends came to 12 bases. The CDR3 coding sequence is TGTGCCAGCAGCCAAGAGGACGCGCCTAACTACGAGCAGTACTTC. Residues: CASSQEDAPNYEQYF.

This clone was seen a single time. The chain recombines TRBV10-3 with TRBJ2-5, with D uncertain. The CDR3 extends over 14 amino acids. CDR1 is ENHRY, CDR2 SYGVKD, per germline. V gave up 1 base and J gave up 1 base, with 7 bases separating them. The DNA of the CDR3 is TGTGCCATCAGTGAGTGGCGGACCCAAGAGACCCAGTACTTC. Translated: CAISEWRTQETQYF.

This clone was seen a single time. CDR3 sequence (DNA): TGTGCCAGCAGTCTGGGGACTAGCGGGAGGGAAACCTACGAGCAGTACTTC. Translated: CASSLGTSGRETYEQYF. This chain links TRBV2 with TRBJ2-7, with 16 bases that match TRBD2. This CDR3 has 17 amino acids. Unmatched junction bases numbered 6, after V lost 5 bases and J lost 2 bases. The germline V gene encodes CDR1 SNHLY and CDR2 FYNNEI. Full variable domain (missing parts from reference TRBV2 and TRBJ2-7): EPEVTQTPSHQVTQMGQEVILRCVPISNHLYFYWYRQILGQKVEFLVSFYNNEISEKSEIFDDQFSVERPDGSNFTLKIRSTKLEDSAMYFCASSLGTSGRETYEQYFGPGTRLTVT.

CDR3 nucleotide sequence: TGTGCCAGCAATTGCTGTGGGAACACTGAAGCTTTCTTT. Its translation: CASNCCGNTEAFF. The rearrangement joins TRBV25-1 to TRBJ1-1; D gene unclear. Germline lookup yields CDR1 MGHDK and CDR2 SYGVNS. V lost 7 bases, J lost 1 base, and 10 bases lay in between. CDR3 length equals 13 residues.

The chain employs TRBV29-1 and TRBJ2-3; D is ambiguous. Germline lookup yields CDR1 SQVTM and CDR2 ANQGSEA. The V end was cut by 7 bases, the J end by 2 bases, with 13 bases between. CDR3 length: 13 residues. In nucleotides, the CDR3 is TGCAGCGCCCCCACGGCGGTCACAGATACGCAGTATTTT. It specifies CSAPTAVTDTQYF.

The chain joins TRBV12-2 to TRBJ2-1; TRBD1, as called in the table, went unchecked against the DNA. TRBV12-2 is designated a pseudogene. The CDR3 is 16 residues long. The CDR3 is CASRTARGTGVNEQFF. The CDR3 coding sequence is TGTGCAAGTCGCACCGCCAGGGGGACAGGGGTAAATGAGCAGTTCTTC.

The rearrangement joins TRBV27 to TRBJ1-1, with D tentatively TRBD1 (5 bases). V was pared by 3 bases and J by 0 bases, with 8 bases between. Germline V gene data show CDR1 as MNHEY and CDR2 as SMNVEV (reference sequence). This CDR3 is built from 14 residues. In DNA, the CDR3 is TGTGCCAGCAGTTTGGGGGTAATGAACACTGAAGCTTTCTTT. Its protein product is CASSLGVMNTEAFF.

This chain uses TRBV28 with TRBJ2-7; 13 bases are shared with TRBD2. CDR3 length: 15 residues. V trimming: 5 bases; J trimming: 4 bases; junction bases outside the gene matches: 5. Germline V gene lookup returns CDR1 MDHEN and CDR2 SYDVKM. The CDR3 region has the DNA TGTGCCAGCAGTACTAGCGGGAGGGCCGGGTACGAGCAGTACTTC. This encodes CASSTSGRAGYEQYF.

The CDR3: CASSLTRDGGTLKYNEQFF. The CDR3 nucleotides are TGTGCCAGCAGCCTGACTAGGGATGGGGGTACCCTCAAATACAATGAGCAGTTCTTC. The J gene is TRBJ2-1, the V gene TRBV2; maybe TRBD2 (6 bases). CDR3 size: 19 residues. With 6 bases removed from V and 4 bases from J, the gap between germline ends came to 28 bases. Germline V gene data show CDR1 as SNHLY and CDR2 as FYNNEI. Combining the CDR3 with reference TRBV2 and TRBJ2-1 gives the whole variable domain EPEVTQTPSHQVTQMGQEVILRCVPISNHLYFYWYRQILGQKVEFLVSFYNNEISEKSEIFDDQFSVERPDGSNFTLKIRSTKLEDSAMYFCASSLTRDGGTLKYNEQFFGPGTRLTVL.

The chain uses TRBV12-5 and TRBJ2-2, with 7 bases that match TRBD2. This CDR3 contains 18 residues. Trimming at V came to 6 bases and at J to 3 bases, leaving 16 bases not matched to a gene. Germline CDR1 LGHNT, CDR2 FRNRAP. The CDR3: CASGSNASGGPYTGELFF. The CDR3 DNA is TGTGCTAGTGGGTCCAACGCCTCGGGAGGACCTTACACCGGGGAGCTGTTTTTT.

This clone has more than one count but fewer than ten. The chain links TRBV7-9 to TRBJ2-1, with no clear D. From germline, CDR1 is SEHNR and CDR2 FQNEAQ (reference sequence). Trimming cost V 5 bases and J 3 bases, with 8 bases left between them. The CDR3 extends over 13 amino acids. The CDR3 protein is CASSPPGYNEQFF. In DNA, the CDR3 is TGTGCCAGCAGCCCTCCGGGCTACAATGAGCAGTTCTTC. The full variable domain, in which reference TRBV7-9 and TRBJ2-1 provide the parts outside the CDR3, is DTGVSQNPRHKITKRGQNVTFRCDPISEHNRLYWYRQTLGQGPEFLTYFQNEAQLEKSRLLSDRFSAERPKGSFSTLEIQRTEQGDSAMYLCASSPPGYNEQFFGPGTRLTVL.

The chain combines TRBV6-5 with TRBJ2-7; 7 positions agree with TRBD2. The CDR3 loop spans 14 amino acids. From germline, CDR1 is MNHEY and CDR2 SVGAGI. The V gene end was trimmed by 5 bases and the J gene end by 3 bases; junction bases not matched to a gene: 7. The CDR3 reads CASSKSGMNYEQYF. The CDR3 DNA is TGTGCCAGCAGTAAAAGCGGGATGAACTACGAGCAGTACTTC.

In this sample, this clone turned up once. The CDR3 bases are TGTGCCAGCAGCGCCACTAGCGGGGAGACCTACGAGCAGTACTTC. Translated: CASSATSGETYEQYF. The rearrangement uses TRBV9 and TRBJ2-7; 10 positions match TRBD2. Trimming removed 3 bases from V and 2 bases from J; junction bases left unmatched: 5. Germline V gene lookup returns CDR1 SGDLS and CDR2 YYNGEE. The CDR3 runs to 15 residues.

This clone was counted once. The V call is TRBV15, the J call TRBJ1-2; D is uncertain. Germline V CDR1 and CDR2: LNHNV, YYDKDF (reference sequence). The CDR3 totals 15 residues. Trimming cost V 0 bases and J 1 base, with 9 bases left between them. CDR3 residues: CATSRDRGFNYGYTF. The CDR3 DNA sequence: TGTGCCACCAGCAGAGATCGAGGGTTTAACTATGGCTACACCTTC.

J is TRBJ2-7 and V is TRBV5-6, with 7 nucleotides matching TRBD2. V was clipped by 2 bases and J by 2 bases; unmatched bases: 10. Per the germline V gene, CDR1 is SGHDT and CDR2 is YYEEEE. CDR3 size: 16 residues. For the CDR3, the DNA is TGTGCCAGCAGCTTTTGGAACCGGGGGACTACCTACGAGCAGTACTTC. Amino acid sequence: CASSFWNRGTTYEQYF.